One sample yielded the 2 T cell receptor beta chains listed below, sequenced in a study of blood T cell repertoires in COVID-19. Clones were read by immunoSEQ multiplex PCR, and TCRdb kept only the in-frame ones, dropping some. The data hold 200,000 to 250,000 clones, with around 86% observed a single time. Sequencing was done on a sample of peripheral blood. The receptor source for this set is a man aged 25-45 years who had recovered from COVID-19.

J is TRBJ1-1 and V is TRBV5-1; a possible D gene is TRBD1 (6 bases). V lost 5 bases to trimming and J lost 5 bases, with 13 bases between them. This CDR3 is 13 amino acids long. Germline lookup yields CDR1 SGHRS and CDR2 YFSETQ. The CDR3 DNA reads TGCGCCAGCAGAATACAGGGAGGGACTGAAGCTTTCTTT. Its protein is CASRIQGGTEAFF.

CDR3 sequence: CASSIIAGSSYEQYF. The CDR3 nucleotides are TGTGCCAGTAGTATAATAGCGGGGAGCTCCTACGAGCAGTACTTC. This chain joins TRBV19 and TRBJ2-7; TRBD2 agrees at 8 bases. Germline assignment: CDR1 LNHDA and CDR2 SQIVND (reference sequence). The junction had 3 bases not matched to a gene; V was cut back by 2 bases and J by 0 bases. The CDR3 is made up of 15 amino acids.